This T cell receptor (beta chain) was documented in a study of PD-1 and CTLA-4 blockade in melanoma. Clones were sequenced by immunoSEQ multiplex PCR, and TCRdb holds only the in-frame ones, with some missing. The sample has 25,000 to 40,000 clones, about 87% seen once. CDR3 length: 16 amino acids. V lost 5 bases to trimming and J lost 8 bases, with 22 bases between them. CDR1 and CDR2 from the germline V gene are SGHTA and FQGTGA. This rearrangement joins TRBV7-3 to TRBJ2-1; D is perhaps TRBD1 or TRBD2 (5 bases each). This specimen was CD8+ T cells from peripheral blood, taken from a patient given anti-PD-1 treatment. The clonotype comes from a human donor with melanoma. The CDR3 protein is CASSPNGAGTLDEQFF. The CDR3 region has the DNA TGTGCCAGCAGCCCCAATGGGGCGGGTACTTTGGATGAGCAGTTCTTC.